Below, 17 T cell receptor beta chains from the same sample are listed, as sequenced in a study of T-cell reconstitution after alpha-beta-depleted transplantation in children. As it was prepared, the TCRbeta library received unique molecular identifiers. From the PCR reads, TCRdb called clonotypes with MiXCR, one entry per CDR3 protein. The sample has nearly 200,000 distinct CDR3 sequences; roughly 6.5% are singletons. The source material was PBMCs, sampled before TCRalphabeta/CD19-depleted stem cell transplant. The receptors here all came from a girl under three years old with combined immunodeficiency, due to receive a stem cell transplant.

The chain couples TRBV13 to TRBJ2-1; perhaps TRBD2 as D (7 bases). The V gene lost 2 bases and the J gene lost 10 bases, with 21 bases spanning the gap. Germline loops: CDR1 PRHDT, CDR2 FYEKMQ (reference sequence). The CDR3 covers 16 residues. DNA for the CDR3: TGTGCCAGCAGCTTATTGTCATGGGGCGGGGGCAGGGAGCAGTTCTTC. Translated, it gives CASSLLSWGGGREQFF.

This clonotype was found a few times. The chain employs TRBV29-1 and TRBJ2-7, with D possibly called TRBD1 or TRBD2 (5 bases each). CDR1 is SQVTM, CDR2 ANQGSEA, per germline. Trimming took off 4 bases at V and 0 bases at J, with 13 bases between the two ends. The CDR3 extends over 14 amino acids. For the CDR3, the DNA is TGCAGCGTTGCAGACATTGGGGGCTCCTACGAGCAGTACTTC. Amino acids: CSVADIGGSYEQYF.

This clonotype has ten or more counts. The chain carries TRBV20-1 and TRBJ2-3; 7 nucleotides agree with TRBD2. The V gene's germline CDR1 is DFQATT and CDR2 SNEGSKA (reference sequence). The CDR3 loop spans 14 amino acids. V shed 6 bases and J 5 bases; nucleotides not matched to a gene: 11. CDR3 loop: CSAPLREWKDTQYF. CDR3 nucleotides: TGCAGTGCCCCCTTGCGGGAGTGGAAAGATACGCAGTATTTT.

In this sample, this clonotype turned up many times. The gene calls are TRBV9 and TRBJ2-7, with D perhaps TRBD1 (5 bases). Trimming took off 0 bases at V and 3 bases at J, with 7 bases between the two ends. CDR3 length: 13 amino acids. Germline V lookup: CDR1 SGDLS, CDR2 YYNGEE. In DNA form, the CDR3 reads TGTGCCAGCAGCGTAGACACAGGCTACGAGCAGTACTTC. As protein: CASSVDTGYEQYF.

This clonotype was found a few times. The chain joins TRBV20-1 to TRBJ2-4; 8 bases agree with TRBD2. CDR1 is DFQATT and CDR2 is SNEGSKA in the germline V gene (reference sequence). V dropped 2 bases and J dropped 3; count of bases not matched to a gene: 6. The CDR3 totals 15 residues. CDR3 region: CSARTGGGSKNIQYF. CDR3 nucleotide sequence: TGCAGTGCTAGAACCGGGGGGGGCAGCAAAAACATTCAGTACTTC.

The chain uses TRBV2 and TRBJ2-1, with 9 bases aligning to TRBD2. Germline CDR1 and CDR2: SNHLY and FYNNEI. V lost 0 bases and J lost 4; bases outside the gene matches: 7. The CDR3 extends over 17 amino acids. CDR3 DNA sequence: TGTGCCAGCAGTGAAGCGTGGGTGACTAGCGGTTACAATGAGCAGTTCTTC. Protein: CASSEAWVTSGYNEQFF.

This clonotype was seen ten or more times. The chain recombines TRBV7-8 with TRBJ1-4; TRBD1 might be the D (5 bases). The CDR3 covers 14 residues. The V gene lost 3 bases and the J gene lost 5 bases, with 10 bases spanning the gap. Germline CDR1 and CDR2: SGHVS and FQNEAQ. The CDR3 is CASSLRDGNEKLFF. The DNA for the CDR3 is TGTGCCAGCAGCTTGAGGGACGGCAATGAAAAACTGTTTTTT.

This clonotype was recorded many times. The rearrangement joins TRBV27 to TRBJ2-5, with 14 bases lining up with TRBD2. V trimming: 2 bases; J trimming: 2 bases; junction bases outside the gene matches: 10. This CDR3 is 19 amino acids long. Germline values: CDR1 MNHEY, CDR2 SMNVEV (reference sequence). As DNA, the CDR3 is TGTGCCAGCAGTTTACGACTAGCGGGAGGGCCCGCCCGGCAAGAGACCCAGTACTTC. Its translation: CASSLRLAGGPARQETQYF.

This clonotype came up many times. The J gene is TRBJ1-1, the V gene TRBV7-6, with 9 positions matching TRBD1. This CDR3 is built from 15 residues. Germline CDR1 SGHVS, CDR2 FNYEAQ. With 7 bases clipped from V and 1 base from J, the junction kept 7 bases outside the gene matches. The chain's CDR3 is CASNSLQGANTEAFF. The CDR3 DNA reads TGTGCCAGCAACTCTCTACAGGGGGCGAACACTGAAGCTTTCTTT.

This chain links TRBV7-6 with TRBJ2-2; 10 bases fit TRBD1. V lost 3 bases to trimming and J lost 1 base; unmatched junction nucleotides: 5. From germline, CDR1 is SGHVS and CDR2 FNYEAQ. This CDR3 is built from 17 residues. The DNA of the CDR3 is TGTGCCAGCAGCTTGGACAGGGGGGGAAGGAACACCGGGGAGCTGTTTTTT. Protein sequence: CASSLDRGGRNTGELFF.

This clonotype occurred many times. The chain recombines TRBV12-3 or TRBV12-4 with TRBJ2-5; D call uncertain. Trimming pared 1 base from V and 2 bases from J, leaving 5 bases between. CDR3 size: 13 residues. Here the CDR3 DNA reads TGTGCCAGCAGTTTAGACGGACAAGAGACCCAGTACTTC. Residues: CASSLDGQETQYF.

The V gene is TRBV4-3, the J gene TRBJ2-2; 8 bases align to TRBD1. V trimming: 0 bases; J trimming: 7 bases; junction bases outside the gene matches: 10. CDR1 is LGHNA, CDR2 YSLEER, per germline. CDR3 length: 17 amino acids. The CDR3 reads CASSQDPGQGGHGELFF. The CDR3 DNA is TGCGCCAGCAGCCAAGATCCCGGACAGGGAGGCCACGGGGAGCTGTTTTTT.

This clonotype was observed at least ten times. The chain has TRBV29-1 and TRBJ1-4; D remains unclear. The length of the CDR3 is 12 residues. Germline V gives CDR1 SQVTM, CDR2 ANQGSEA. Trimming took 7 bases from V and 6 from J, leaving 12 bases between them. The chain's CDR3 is CSARGGHEKLFF. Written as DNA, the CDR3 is TGCAGCGCTCGGGGAGGGCATGAAAAACTGTTTTTT.

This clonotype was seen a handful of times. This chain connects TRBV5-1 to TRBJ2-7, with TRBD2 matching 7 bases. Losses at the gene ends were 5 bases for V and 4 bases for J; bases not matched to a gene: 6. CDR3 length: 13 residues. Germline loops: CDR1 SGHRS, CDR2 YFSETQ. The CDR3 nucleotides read TGCGCCAGCAGGGCTAGCGGAGAATACGAGCAGTACTTC. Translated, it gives CASRASGEYEQYF.

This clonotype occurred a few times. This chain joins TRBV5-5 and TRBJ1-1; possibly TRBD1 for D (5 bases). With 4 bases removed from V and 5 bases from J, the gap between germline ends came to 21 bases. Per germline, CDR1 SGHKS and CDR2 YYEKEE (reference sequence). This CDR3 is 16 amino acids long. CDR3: CASSPSGARRGTEAFF. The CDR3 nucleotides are TGTGCCAGCAGCCCATCTGGGGCCCGGCGAGGGACTGAAGCTTTCTTT.

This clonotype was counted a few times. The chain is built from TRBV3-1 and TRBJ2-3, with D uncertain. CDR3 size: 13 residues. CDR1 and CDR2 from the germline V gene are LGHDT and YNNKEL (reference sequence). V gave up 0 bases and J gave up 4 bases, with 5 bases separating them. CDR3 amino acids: CASSQEFSDTQYF. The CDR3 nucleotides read TGTGCCAGCAGCCAAGAGTTCTCAGATACGCAGTATTTT.

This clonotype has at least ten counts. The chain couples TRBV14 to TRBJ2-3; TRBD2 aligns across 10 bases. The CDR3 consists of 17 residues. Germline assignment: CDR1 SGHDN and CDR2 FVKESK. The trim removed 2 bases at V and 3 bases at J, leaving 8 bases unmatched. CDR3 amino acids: CASSQQRGGLLTDTQYF. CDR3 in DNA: TGTGCCAGCAGCCAACAGCGGGGGGGCCTTTTGACAGATACGCAGTATTTT.